These 27 T cell receptor beta chains were all obtained from the same sample, sequenced in a study of identical twins. TCRdb re-derived calls from the 5' RACE reads in MiXCR, one entry per CDR3 protein. The sample has some 1,600,000 distinct CDR3 sequences; 32% are singletons. The sequenced sample consisted of cord blood. All receptors derive from a newborn girl in good health.

The J gene is TRBJ1-2, the V gene TRBV12-3 or TRBV12-4; 7 nucleotides agree with TRBD1. The V gene end was trimmed by 8 bases and the J gene end by 2 bases; junction bases not matched to a gene: 5. The length of the CDR3 is 13 residues. The CDR3 here is CASCRQGNYGYTF. CDR3 coding DNA: TGTGCCAGCTGTAGACAGGGAAACTATGGCTACACCTTC.

The chain uses TRBV14 and TRBJ1-2; D call uncertain. Trimming took off 3 bases at V and 6 bases at J, with 14 bases between the two ends. Germline CDR1 reads SGHDN; CDR2 reads FVKESK. The CDR3 runs to 14 residues. As DNA, the CDR3 is TGTGCCAGCAGCCATGTCAGGCGCCGGGATGGCTACACCTTC. Its translation is CASSHVRRRDGYTF.

The CDR3 is CASSLSQVYNQPQHF. Here the CDR3 DNA reads TGTGCCAGCAGTTTATCACAGGTTTACAATCAGCCCCAGCATTTT. This chain uses TRBV12-3 or TRBV12-4 with TRBJ1-5; D possibly corresponds to TRBD1 (5 bases). This CDR3 is 15 amino acids long. The germline V and J ends were trimmed by 2 bases and 3 bases, with 11 bases remaining between them.

V and J are TRBV9 and TRBJ2-7; TRBD1 aligns across 7 bases. Trimming cost V 0 bases and J 4 bases; bases outside gene matches: 4. The CDR3 covers 14 residues. CDR1 and CDR2 from the germline V gene are SGDLS and YYNGEE. The CDR3 protein is CASSVGTGEYEQYF. CDR3 coding DNA: TGTGCCAGCAGCGTAGGAACAGGGGAGTACGAGCAGTACTTC.

A few counts support this clonotype. The gene calls are TRBV5-1 and TRBJ2-7, with D maybe TRBD1 (5 bases). The CDR3 has 15 amino acids. Trimming removed 4 bases from V and 7 bases from J, with 21 bases in between. Germline V gives CDR1 SGHRS, CDR2 YFSETQ. The CDR3 is CASSVVIEADNEQYF. The CDR3 DNA sequence: TGCGCCAGCAGCGTGGTAATAGAGGCGGACAATGAGCAGTACTTC.

This clonotype was observed a handful of times. This chain links TRBV5-1 with TRBJ1-2; D remains ambiguous. Trimming shortened V by 0 bases and J by 4 bases, and 13 bases separated the two germline ends. CDR3 length equals 15 residues. CDR1 is SGHRS and CDR2 is YFSETQ in the germline V gene. The CDR3 spells CASSLVGSQLYGYTF. The CDR3 nucleotides read TGCGCCAGCAGCTTGGTCGGCAGCCAACTCTATGGCTACACCTTC.

V is TRBV20-1 and J is TRBJ2-7, with D unclear. Per germline, CDR1 DFQATT and CDR2 SNEGSKA (reference sequence). Between the trimmed V and J ends, which lost 3 bases and 0 bases, there was a span of 12 bases. This CDR3 is 14 amino acids long. DNA of the CDR3: TGCAGTGCTAGGACTGCAAATAGCTCCTACGAGCAGTACTTC. It specifies CSARTANSSYEQYF.

In its sample, this clonotype was seen a few times. This chain joins TRBV20-1 and TRBJ2-1, with a possible D match to TRBD2 (6 bases). The CDR3 spans 13 residues. Trimming removed 4 bases from V and 3 bases from J, with 10 bases in between. Germline V gene data show CDR1 as DFQATT and CDR2 as SNEGSKA (reference sequence). CDR3 amino acids: CSANAGNYNEQFF. CDR3 bases: TGCAGTGCTAATGCGGGAAACTACAATGAGCAGTTCTTC.

This sequence joins TRBV28 and TRBJ2-3, with 9 bases identical to TRBD1. J lost 6 bases, V lost 3 bases, and 10 bases had no gene match. The germline gives CDR1 MDHEN, CDR2 SYDVKM. The CDR3 has 16 residues. The CDR3 DNA follows: TGTGCCAGCAGTTTGGGTACAGGGGGCTATGGGGATACGCAGTATTTT. Encoded protein: CASSLGTGGYGDTQYF.

V is TRBV21-1 and J is TRBJ1-5; the table's D call of TRBD1 was not tested on the DNA. TRBV21-1 is a pseudogene segment. This CDR3 spans 19 amino acids. The CDR3 spells CASSKDGAIAAYSNQPQHF. CDR3 nucleotides: TGTGCCAGCAGCAAAGATGGGGCGATTGCGGCGTATAGCAATCAGCCCCAGCATTTT.

The chain uses TRBV24-1 and TRBJ2-4; 10 nucleotides match TRBD2. The germline gives CDR1 KGHDR, CDR2 SFDVKD. V shed 2 bases, J shed 3 bases, and the junction held 3 bases outside the gene matches. The CDR3 sequence is 16 residues long. The CDR3: CATSDSVAGGKNIQYF. In DNA, the CDR3 is TGTGCCACCAGTGATTCGGTAGCGGGAGGCAAAAACATTCAGTACTTC.

This sequence joins TRBV3-1 and TRBJ2-1; D unclear. The CDR3 length is 13 residues. The V and J ends lost 0 bases and 10 bases respectively, with 10 bases between them. CDR1 and CDR2 from the germline V gene are LGHDT and YNNKEL (reference sequence). CDR3 sequence: CASSQDSGWEQFF. The DNA for the CDR3 is TGTGCCAGCAGCCAAGATTCGGGTTGGGAGCAGTTCTTC.

The chain links TRBV5-1 to TRBJ2-7; 7 nucleotides match TRBD2. The V segment lost 5 bases and the J segment 6 bases; nucleotides outside the gene matches: 11. CDR3 length equals 14 residues. CDR1 and CDR2 (germline): SGHRS, YFSETQ. Here the CDR3 DNA reads TGCGCCAGCAGAGGCGGGAGTAGTGGGCTCGAGCAGTACTTC. Residues: CASRGGSSGLEQYF. Filled out from reference TRBV5-1 and TRBJ2-7, the complete variable domain reads KAGVTQTPRYLIKTRGQQVTLSCSPISGHRSVSWYQQTPGQGLQFLFEYFSETQRNKGNFPGRFSGRQFSNSRSEMNVSTLELGDSALYLCASRGGSSGLEQYFGPGTRLTVT.

This clonotype has a handful of counts. The rearrangement links TRBV12-3 or TRBV12-4 to TRBJ2-7, with 14 bases fitting TRBD2. The CDR3 extends over 19 amino acids. V trimming: 4 bases; J trimming: 0 bases; junction bases outside the gene matches: 11. CDR3 sequence reads: CASSSGFRLAGGSSYEQYF. The CDR3 coding sequence is TGTGCCAGCAGTTCCGGTTTTAGACTAGCGGGGGGGTCCTCCTACGAGCAGTACTTC.

This chain connects TRBV5-1 to TRBJ2-1; 10 nucleotides agree with TRBD2. The CDR3 runs 18 residues. CDR1 SGHRS and CDR2 YFSETQ come from the germline V gene. The trim removed 5 bases at V and 6 bases at J, leaving 17 bases unmatched. Here the CDR3 reads CASSLKIIAGGPSNEQFF. The CDR3 DNA sequence: TGCGCCAGCAGTCTTAAGATAATAGCGGGAGGCCCATCCAATGAGCAGTTCTTC.

This clonotype occurred a few times. The chain recombines TRBV20-1 with TRBJ2-5; maybe TRBD1 (6 bases). The germline gives CDR1 DFQATT, CDR2 SNEGSKA (reference sequence). The CDR3 is made up of 13 amino acids. CDR3 in DNA: TGCAGAATCGCAGGGGTACCACAAGAGACCCAGTACTTC. Translated, it gives CRIAGVPQETQYF.

The chain combines TRBV11-2 with TRBJ1-6; 9 bases are a match to TRBD1. CDR1 and CDR2 from the germline V gene are SGHAT and FQNNGV. J was trimmed by 18 bases and V by 3 bases; bases with no gene match: 6. The CDR3 has 12 residues. Here the CDR3 reads CASSLGQGGPHF. The CDR3 coding sequence is TGTGCCAGCAGCTTGGGACAGGGTGGCCCCCACTTT.

The chain carries TRBV24-1 and TRBJ2-5; D is unresolved. The CDR3 is 12 amino acids. CDR1 KGHDR and CDR2 SFDVKD come from the germline V gene. The V end was cut by 4 bases, the J end by 11 bases, with 13 bases between. The CDR3 DNA reads TGTGCCACCAGTGACCAGCAGAATGAGCAGTACTTC. This encodes CATSDQQNEQYF.

The chain recombines TRBV27 with TRBJ2-1, with TRBD1 identical over 8 bases. CDR1 MNHEY and CDR2 SMNVEV come from the germline V gene (reference sequence). The CDR3 contains 16 residues. The V and J ends lost 3 bases and 10 bases, in that order; junction bases with no gene match: 14. The CDR3 DNA reads as TGTGCCAGCAGTTTCTCGACAGGGGATATGGTCTACGAGCAGTTCTTC. Protein sequence: CASSFSTGDMVYEQFF.

This clonotype was observed many times. The V call is TRBV5-1, the J call TRBJ2-3; D may be TRBD2 (5 bases). The CDR3 has 15 residues. Germline-derived CDR1 and CDR2 are SGHRS and YFSETQ. V was clipped by 4 bases and J by 2 bases, with 14 bases between them. The CDR3 DNA reads TGCGCCAGCAGCCGAAGCCGGACTTTCACAGATACGCAGTATTTT. Translating gives CASSRSRTFTDTQYF.

In this sample, this clonotype turned up many times. The genes are TRBV24-1 and TRBJ2-1; no clear D. The CDR3 contains 14 residues. Germline loops: CDR1 KGHDR, CDR2 SFDVKD. The V gene lost 3 bases and the J gene lost 0 bases, with 5 bases spanning the gap. CDR3 region: CATSDRRSYNEQFF. CDR3 coding DNA: TGTGCCACCAGTGATAGGCGCTCCTACAATGAGCAGTTCTTC.

This clonotype turned up a few times. V gene TRBV2 combines with J gene TRBJ1-5; D gene unclear. The germline V gene has CDR1 SNHLY and CDR2 FYNNEI. This CDR3 is built from 12 residues. The V end was cut by 6 bases, the J end by 6 bases, with 9 bases between. The CDR3 loop is CASRQAAQPQHF. The CDR3 DNA is TGTGCCAGCAGGCAGGCTGCTCAGCCCCAGCATTTT.

The CDR3 DNA is TGTGCCAGCAGCCAAACGGGGCCCTACAATGAGCAGTACTTC. It codes for CASSQTGPYNEQYF. J is TRBJ2-7 and V is TRBV3-1, with D possibly being TRBD1 or TRBD2 (5 bases each). Between the trimmed V and J ends, which lost 2 bases and 7 bases, there was a span of 15 bases. Looked up from germline, CDR1 is LGHDT and CDR2 is YNNKEL (reference sequence). CDR3 size: 14 residues.

This rearrangement joins TRBV2 to TRBJ2-3; TRBD2 might be the D (7 bases). V shed 8 bases and J shed 0 bases, with 18 bases lying between them. This CDR3 has 16 amino acids. Germline V gene lookup returns CDR1 SNHLY and CDR2 FYNNEI. For the CDR3, the DNA is TGTGCCAGCCGCAAGGTCGGGGGGCCTAGCACAGATACGCAGTATTTT. Its protein product is CASRKVGGPSTDTQYF.

V is TRBV5-6 and J is TRBJ1-2, with D perhaps matching TRBD1 (6 bases). The CDR3 loop spans 14 amino acids. Trimming shortened V by 0 bases and J by 4 bases, and 10 bases separated the two germline ends. Germline V gene sequence: CDR1 SGHDT, CDR2 YYEEEE. CDR3 bases: TGTGCCAGCAGCTTGGATAGCAGGGGCTATGGCTACACCTTC. It specifies CASSLDSRGYGYTF.

This clonotype was counted many times. J is TRBJ1-5 and V is TRBV10-3; TRBD1 might be the D (5 bases). This CDR3 has 14 residues. Per the germline V gene, CDR1 is ENHRY and CDR2 is SYGVKD. Deletions cut 3 bases from V and 7 bases from J, with 13 bases between. CDR3: CAISDWAGIQPQHF. CDR3 sequence (DNA): TGTGCCATCAGTGACTGGGCAGGGATCCAGCCCCAGCATTTT.

This clonotype was found a few times. This rearrangement joins TRBV6-6 to TRBJ2-7, with 11 bases that match TRBD2. V shed 0 bases and J 3 bases; nucleotides not matched to a gene: 7. The CDR3 is 17 residues long. Germline loops: CDR1 MNHNY, CDR2 SVGAGI (reference sequence). The CDR3, as DNA: TGTGCCAGCAGTTACTCGAGCGGACTAGCGGGCCGCTACGAGCAGTACTTC. As protein: CASSYSSGLAGRYEQYF.